The 7 T cell receptor beta chains in this list originate from one sample, sequenced in a study of blood T cells in healthy people across ages. Using a J-beta primer mix together with a sample-barcoded 5' primer, a second PCR was run for 7 to 11 cycles. In TCRdb, the 5' RACE reads were re-called with MiXCR into one record per CDR3 protein. The data contain 600,000 to 1,000,000 distinct CDR3 sequences, roughly 60% of them seen just once; the ten biggest clones take up 22%. Sequenced sample: blood. Every receptor here comes from a man aged 30-40 years in good health.

The V gene is TRBV27, the J gene TRBJ2-3; perhaps TRBD1 as D (5 bases). Germline V gene data show CDR1 as MNHEY and CDR2 as SMNVEV (reference sequence). Trimming pared 2 bases from V and 2 bases from J, leaving 11 bases between. The CDR3 is made up of 15 amino acids. The CDR3 region has the DNA TGTGCCAGCAGTTTAATGGACACCTACACAGATACGCAGTATTTT. Its protein product is CASSLMDTYTDTQYF.

This chain links TRBV15 with TRBJ2-3; 8 bases agree with TRBD2. The CDR3 sequence is 18 residues long. V trimming: 0 bases; J trimming: 7 bases; junction bases outside the gene matches: 15. Germline V CDR1 and CDR2: LNHNV, YYDKDF (reference sequence). In DNA, the CDR3 is TGTGCCACCAGCAGAGATAAGAGCGGGAGTTTAATCGTCTATACGCAGTATTTT. It translates to CATSRDKSGSLIVYTQYF.

This rearrangement joins TRBV24-1 to TRBJ1-4, with 9 bases that match TRBD1. V was pared by 6 bases and J by 7 bases, with 11 bases of the junction left unmatched. This CDR3 has 16 residues. CDR1 and CDR2 (germline): KGHDR, SFDVKD. CDR3 nucleotides: TGTGCCACCAGTCCTGGCGCCGGGACAGGGACTGAAAAACTGTTTTTT. Amino acid sequence: CATSPGAGTGTEKLFF.

About this clonotype itself: A much larger clone lies one base from this, so it may be a read error. V usage is TRBV5-8 and J usage is TRBJ2-6; D call uncertain. Looked up from germline, CDR1 is SGHTS and CDR2 is YDEGEE. This CDR3 contains 16 residues. The V and J ends lost 0 bases and 1 base respectively, with 8 bases between them. The CDR3 DNA reads TGTGCCAGCAGCTTGGAATGGGGATCTGGGGCCAACGTCCTGACTTTC. It codes for CASSLEWGSGANVLTF.

The chain is built from TRBV5-1 and TRBJ2-2, with 8 bases matching TRBD1. Losses at the gene ends were 3 bases for V and 0 bases for J; bases not matched to a gene: 4. CDR1 and CDR2 from the germline V gene are SGHRS and YFSETQ. The CDR3 loop spans 16 amino acids. The DNA for the CDR3 is TGCGCCAGCAGCTGGCTACAGGGGGCGAACACCGGGGAGCTGTTTTTT. Residues: CASSWLQGANTGELFF.

This clonotype was seen once. V usage is TRBV2 and J usage is TRBJ2-1; 7 positions match TRBD2. This CDR3 has 18 amino acids. The V gene end was trimmed by 0 bases and the J gene end by 8 bases; junction bases not matched to a gene: 16. The germline V gene has CDR1 SNHLY and CDR2 FYNNEI. CDR3 in DNA: TGTGCCAGCAGTGAAGCGCTTCTGGGGACCAGCGGGATGTATGAGCAGTTCTTC. Residues: CASSEALLGTSGMYEQFF.

This clonotype has just a few counts. The chain joins TRBV20-1 to TRBJ1-2, with D perhaps matching TRBD1 (5 bases). CDR3 size: 13 residues. CDR1 is DFQATT and CDR2 is SNEGSKA in the germline V gene (reference sequence). Trimming cost V 1 base and J 4 bases, with 10 bases left between them. The CDR3 DNA reads TGCAGTGCTAGAGTGAACAGGACCTATGGCTACACCTTC. It translates to CSARVNRTYGYTF.